This TCR beta chain is from a study of response to subunit inactivated influenza vaccine. Findings and limits, study-wide: Researchers suggested that each seasonal influenza vaccination recruits few new T cells.

TCRdb reprocessed the RT-PCR reads via MiXCR and lists one record per CDR3 protein. The sample yields about 500,000 distinct CDR3 sequences, about 15% seen once. Concerning this clonotype itself: Its antigen remains unknown.

V gave up 0 bases and J gave up 8 bases, with 16 bases separating them. The CDR3 covers 14 residues. Germline assignment: CDR1 DFQATT and CDR2 SNEGSKA (reference sequence). The sequence came from a man in his fifties or sixties who received an inactivated influenza vaccine. Material: CD4+ T cells sorted from PBMCs, obtained less than 30 months after vaccination. The J gene is TRBJ1-2, the V gene TRBV20-1; D gene ambiguous. The CDR3 loop is CSARDLIQLGGYTF. CDR3 nucleotide sequence: TGCAGTGCTAGAGATCTTATACAATTGGGAGGCTACACCTTC.